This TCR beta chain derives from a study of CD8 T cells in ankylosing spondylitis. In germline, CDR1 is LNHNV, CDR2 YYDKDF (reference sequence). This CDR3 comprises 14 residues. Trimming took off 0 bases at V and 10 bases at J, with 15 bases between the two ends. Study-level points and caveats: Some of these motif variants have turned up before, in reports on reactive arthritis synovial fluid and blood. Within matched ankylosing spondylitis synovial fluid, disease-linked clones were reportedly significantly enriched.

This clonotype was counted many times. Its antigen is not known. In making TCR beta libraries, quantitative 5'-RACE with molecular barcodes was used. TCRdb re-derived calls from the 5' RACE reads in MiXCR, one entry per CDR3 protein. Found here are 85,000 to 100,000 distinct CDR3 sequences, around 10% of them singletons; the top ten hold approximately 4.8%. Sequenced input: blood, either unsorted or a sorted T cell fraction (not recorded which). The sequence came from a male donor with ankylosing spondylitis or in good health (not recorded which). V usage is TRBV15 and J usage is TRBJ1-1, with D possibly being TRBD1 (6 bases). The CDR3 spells CATSRDMGAATAFF. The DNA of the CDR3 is TGTGCCACCAGCAGAGATATGGGGGCAGCGACAGCTTTCTTT.